A single T cell receptor (beta chain) is shown here with its context. Its specificity is unknown. Other DNA sequences in the same sample also yield this CDR3. This record comes from a study of beta chain features in type 1 diabetes. Study-level background: No age, gender or cell yield differences were seen between patients and healthy donors. Analysis included 100 million to 110 million sorted cells drawn from all samples. General study points: There was a moderate but significant shortening of TCRB CDR3s in all four CD4+ subsets of Type 1 diabetes patients. In the patient group, naive, central memory and Treg TCRB repertoires seemed more alike than in the healthy donor group.

The isolated RNA, all of it, was reverse transcribed, so expressed TCRB transcripts were what got sequenced. Profiling relied on immunoSEQ multiplex PCR, and the TCRdb table lists in-frame clones only, not all of them. The table lists about 650,000 clones, around 12% of them singletons. A heparinised blood draw that averaged about 120 mL was obtained once from each donor. Germline lookup yields CDR1 SQVTM and CDR2 ANQGSEA. The V end lost 7 bases, the J end lost 0 bases, and 12 bases lay between the germline ends. The CDR3 length is 13 residues. This TCR was recovered from a man younger than 45 with type 1 diabetes. The sample comprised naive CD4+ T cells from blood. The chain has TRBV29-1 and TRBJ1-1, with D possibly being TRBD1 (5 bases). CDR3 protein: CSAAGTVNTEAFF. Written as DNA, the CDR3 is TGCAGCGCCGCAGGGACGGTGAACACTGAAGCTTTCTTT.